This T cell receptor beta chain originates from a study of CD8 T cells in Susac syndrome. The CDR3 is made up of 14 amino acids. Trimming took 5 bases from V and 8 from J, leaving 18 bases between them. Germline CDR1 is MNHEY and CDR2 is SVGAGI. Reverse transcription used roughly 0.45 to 1 ug RNA and random hexamers. Each CDR3 protein gets one entry after TCRdb re-called the immunoSEQ multiplex PCR reads with MiXCR. Among 150,000 to 200,000 distinct CDR3 sequences listed, approximately 93% were seen once. TCR beta sequencing was performed on blood CD8+ and CD4+ T cells. Matched for age and sex, the controls were healthy donors.

The chain joins TRBV6-5 to TRBJ1-2; possible D gene TRBD1, 5 bases. The TCR originated in a human donor in good health. The specimen sequenced was CD4+ T cells from PBMCs. The CDR3 loop is CASSGTRHTGGYTF. CDR3 DNA sequence: TGTGCCAGCAGTGGGACCCGACACACGGGGGGCTACACCTTC.